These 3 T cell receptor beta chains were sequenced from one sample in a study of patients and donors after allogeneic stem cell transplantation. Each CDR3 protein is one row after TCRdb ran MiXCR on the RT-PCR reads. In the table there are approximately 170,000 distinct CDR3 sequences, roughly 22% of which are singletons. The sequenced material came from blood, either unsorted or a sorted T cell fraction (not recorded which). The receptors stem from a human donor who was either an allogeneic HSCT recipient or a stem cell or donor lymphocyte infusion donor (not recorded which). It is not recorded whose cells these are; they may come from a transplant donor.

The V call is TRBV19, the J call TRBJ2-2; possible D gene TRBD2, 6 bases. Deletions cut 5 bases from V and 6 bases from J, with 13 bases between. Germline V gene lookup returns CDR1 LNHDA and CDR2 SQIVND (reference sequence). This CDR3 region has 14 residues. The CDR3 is CASSGGLFSGELFF. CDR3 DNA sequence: TGTGCCAGTAGTGGGGGACTCTTCTCCGGGGAGCTGTTTTTT. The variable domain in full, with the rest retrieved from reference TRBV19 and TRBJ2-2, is DGGITQSPKYLFRKEGQNVTLSCEQNLNHDAMYWYRQDPGQGLRLIYYSQIVNDFQKGDIAEGYSVSREKKESFPLTVTSAQKNPTAFYLCASSGGLFSGELFFGEGSRLTVL.

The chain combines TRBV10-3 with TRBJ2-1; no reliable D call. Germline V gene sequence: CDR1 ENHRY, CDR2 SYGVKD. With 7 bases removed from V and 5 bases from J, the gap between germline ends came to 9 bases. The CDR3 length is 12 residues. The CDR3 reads CAITVGDNEQFF. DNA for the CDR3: TGTGCCATCACCGTCGGAGACAATGAGCAGTTCTTC.

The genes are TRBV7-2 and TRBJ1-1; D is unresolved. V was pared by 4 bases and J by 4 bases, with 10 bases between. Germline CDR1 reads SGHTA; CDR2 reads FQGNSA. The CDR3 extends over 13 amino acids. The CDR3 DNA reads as TGTGCCAGCAGCTCCGTCATGGGCACTGAAGCTTTCTTT. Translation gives CASSSVMGTEAFF.